These 10 T cell receptor beta chains share one sample of origin, sequenced in a study of metastatic and nonmetastatic thyroid tumors. Thyroid surgery took place with no prior treatment in any patient. TCRdb re-clonotyped the PCR reads via MiXCR. The sample has about 34,000 clones, roughly 15% seen once. The sample was blood. The source of these receptors is a female donor with papillary thyroid cancer or a benign thyroid nodule (not recorded which). Some clones in this sample may be carry-over from other donors' samples.

This clone was detected many times. The genes are TRBV7-3 and TRBJ1-3, with D possibly TRBD1 on 6 matching bases. The CDR3 runs to 14 residues. Germline CDR1 is SGHTA and CDR2 is FQGTGA. V was clipped by 7 bases and J by 0 bases, with 10 bases between them. CDR3 amino acids: CASIDRISGNTIYF. CDR3 nucleotides: TGTGCCAGCATCGACAGGATCTCTGGAAACACCATATATTTT.

This clone has ten or more counts. The chain links TRBV28 to TRBJ2-5, with 7 bases matching TRBD2. Germline V lookup: CDR1 MDHEN, CDR2 SYDVKM. J gave up 2 bases and V 3 bases, and 6 bases lay outside the gene matches. The CDR3 runs to 15 residues. CDR3: CASSFLGAGQETQYF. In DNA form, the CDR3 reads TGTGCCAGCAGTTTCTTAGGAGCGGGACAAGAGACCCAGTACTTC.

CDR3 coding DNA: TGTGCTAGTGGTGTAACAGGGGGCACTGAAGCTTTCTTT. Its protein product is CASGVTGGTEAFF. This sequence joins TRBV12-5 and TRBJ1-1; 8 nucleotides align to TRBD1. This CDR3 contains 13 residues. Germline CDR1 LGHNT, CDR2 FRNRAP. V shed 5 bases, J shed 4 bases, and the junction held 3 bases outside the gene matches.

This clone was counted at least ten times. V and J are TRBV11-2 and TRBJ2-7; D gene ambiguous. The CDR3 runs to 15 residues. Germline loops: CDR1 SGHAT, CDR2 FQNNGV. V lost 5 bases, J lost 0 bases, and 14 bases lay in between. As DNA, the CDR3 is TGTGCCAGCAGCAATTGGTACTCCGACTCCTACGAGCAGTACTTC. Amino acids: CASSNWYSDSYEQYF.

This clone was recorded at least ten times. The rearrangement uses TRBV28 and TRBJ2-7; D remains unclear. CDR1 is MDHEN and CDR2 is SYDVKM in the germline V gene. V was cut by 2 bases and J by 3 bases, with 14 bases left in between. The CDR3 extends over 15 amino acids. The CDR3 is CASSLPTGPYYEQYF. The CDR3 nucleotides are TGTGCCAGCAGTTTACCCACCGGGCCTTACTACGAGCAGTACTTC.

This clone occurred a few times. This chain joins TRBV27 and TRBJ2-7, with D unclear. The length of the CDR3 is 10 residues. The V and J ends lost 5 bases and 3 bases respectively, with 2 bases between them. In germline, CDR1 is MNHEY, CDR2 SMNVEV (reference sequence). The CDR3 region has the DNA TGTGCCAGCAGTCACTACGAGCAGTACTTC. Residues: CASSHYEQYF.

This clone was observed many times. J is TRBJ1-2 and V is TRBV28, with 9 positions matching TRBD1. Germline V gene lookup returns CDR1 MDHEN and CDR2 SYDVKM. The CDR3 consists of 17 residues. After removal of 5 bases from V and 6 bases from J, the junction contained 16 bases not matched to a gene. This CDR3 is CASSPTGTGRFPNGYTF. In DNA form, the CDR3 reads TGTGCCAGCAGTCCCACGGGGACAGGGCGCTTTCCTAATGGCTACACCTTC.

This clone was observed at least ten times. The chain joins TRBV5-1 to TRBJ2-1, with 9 nucleotides matching TRBD1. The CDR3 sequence is 15 residues long. Germline loops: CDR1 SGHRS, CDR2 YFSETQ. The V segment lost 1 base and the J segment 4 bases; nucleotides outside the gene matches: 3. The CDR3 region has the DNA TGCGCCAGCAGCTTGCTGGGACAGGGATACAATGAGCAGTTCTTC. It specifies CASSLLGQGYNEQFF.

This clone showed up many times. DNA for the CDR3: TGTGCCAGCTCACTGGACTGGGGAGATACGCAGTATTTT. Its protein product is CASSLDWGDTQYF. The V gene is TRBV18, the J gene TRBJ2-3; D might be TRBD2 (5 bases). The CDR3 covers 13 residues. CDR1 and CDR2 from the germline V gene are KGHSH and LQKENI. V shed 4 bases and J shed 5 bases, with 10 bases lying between them.

This clone was seen at least ten times. CDR3 DNA: TGTGCCAGCAGCCCCGGGTACACCGGGGAGCTGTTTTTT. Translating it yields CASSPGYTGELFF. V usage is TRBV3-1 and J usage is TRBJ2-2; the D is unclear. Trimming pared 4 bases from V and 3 bases from J, leaving 6 bases between. The length of the CDR3 is 13 residues. Germline values: CDR1 LGHDT, CDR2 YNNKEL (reference sequence).